This T cell receptor beta chain was captured by sequencing in a study of control samples from healthy donors and cancer patients (dated by TCRdb to about 2020). There are 12 amino acids in the CDR3, from cysteine to phenylalanine inclusive. The kept DNA is CDR3 alone, 36 bases in frame from the first base. V and J are truncated by 6 bases and 8 bases respectively, leaving an intervening sequence of 11 bases. Taken from the germline V gene (reference sequence), the CDR1 and CDR2 loops are GTSNPN and SVGIG. On this clone itself: No cognate antigen has been identified for it. No much larger clonotype is one base removed from it; base qualities were not supplied.

Library preparation employed the immunoSEQ multiplex PCR assay. TCRdb took this table from immuneACCESS and kept in-frame rearrangements with V and J called. Such tables lack part of the clones; where checked against another copy, unresolved V genes explain under half of the gap, and the rest is unexplained. The sample records roughly 130,000 clones, approximately 89% of which are singletons. The ten most abundant clones make up about 9% of the sample. The chain is encoded by TRBV30 joined to TRBJ1-6, with the D gene call left open. This clonotype originated in a man younger than 35 in good health. Sequences were obtained from blood. The DNA sequence reads TGTGCCTGTAGACCGTGGGATTCACCCCTCCACTTT. It translates to CACRPWDSPLHF.